Below, one T cell receptor (beta chain) is given with its context. Its antigen is still unknown. The junction departs from the called germline gene at one end, perhaps through a read error. This entry comes from a study of tumor and adjacent non-tumor tissue in lung cancer. RNA was extracted from bulk tissue without any cell sorting. General study points: Higher tumor TCR diversity was associated with shorter survival.

The library came from three nested PCR rounds adapted from ARM-PCR protocols. TCRdb reprocessed the multiplex PCR reads with MiXCR, giving one entry per CDR3 protein. The data show 75,000 to 95,000 distinct CDR3 sequences, 67% seen once. Sequences were obtained from lung tumor tissue. This TCR derives from a man between 60 and 75 years old with non-small cell lung cancer.

The CDR3 loop is CSASKTVNQLQHF. The CDR3 DNA follows: TGCAGTGCTTCGAAGACAGTCAATCAGCTCCAGCATTTT. The chain has TRBV20-1 and TRBJ1-5; D perhaps matches TRBD1 (5 bases). The CDR3 has 13 residues. Germline V lookup: CDR1 DFQATT, CDR2 SNEGSKA (reference sequence).